A single sample gave rise to the 13 T cell receptor beta chains below, sequenced in a study of shared clonotypes between healthy human individuals. This table comes from immunoSEQ multiplex PCR, and its TCRdb copy is limited to in-frame clones, with some not included. The sample lists approximately 500,000 clones, 81% occurring once. Sequencing was done on a sample of PBMCs. All receptors derive from a woman in her 40s in good health. Some clones in this sample may be carry-over from other donors' samples.

This clone appeared a few times. The CDR3 DNA follows: TGTGCCAGCAGCACGGACAGGGCCTATGGCTACACCTTC. It encodes CASSTDRAYGYTF. The genes are TRBV11-2 and TRBJ1-2; 8 bases fit TRBD1. The CDR3 contains 13 residues. The trim removed 5 bases at V and 4 bases at J, leaving 3 bases unmatched. CDR1 is SGHAT, CDR2 FQNNGV, per germline.

V usage is TRBV11-2 and J usage is TRBJ1-5; 7 nucleotides match TRBD1. CDR1 is SGHAT and CDR2 is FQNNGV in the germline V gene. The CDR3 is 16 residues long. After removal of 0 bases from V and 4 bases from J, the junction contained 6 bases not matched to a gene. CDR3 sequence (DNA): TGTGCCAGCAGCTTAGATCAAGGGGGCCGGAATCAGCCCCAGCATTTT. This translates into CASSLDQGGRNQPQHF.

This clone was recorded a few times. The chain has TRBV5-4 and TRBJ1-2; 7 bases line up with TRBD1. J gave up 6 bases and V 2 bases, and 4 bases lay outside the gene matches. Germline loops: CDR1 SGHNT, CDR2 YYREEE (reference sequence). The CDR3 has 13 residues. The CDR3 DNA reads as TGTGCCAGCAGCTTAGACAGGGTAGATGGCTACACCTTC. It specifies CASSLDRVDGYTF.

The rearrangement joins TRBV18 to TRBJ2-7; 10 nucleotides line up with TRBD1. Germline-derived CDR1 and CDR2 are KGHSH and LQKENI. V gave up 0 bases and J gave up 4 bases; unmatched junction bases: 6. This CDR3 has 16 amino acids. Here the CDR3 reads CASSPPGGTGAYEQYF. CDR3 nucleotides: TGTGCCAGCTCACCACCTGGTGGGACAGGGGCATACGAGCAGTACTTC.

Concerning this clone: A far larger clone differs by one base, so this is likely a read error. The gene calls are TRBV5-4 and TRBJ2-7; TRBD2 matches 7 bases. Germline assignment: CDR1 SGHNT and CDR2 YYREEE (reference sequence). This CDR3 spans 17 amino acids. Trimming cost V 4 bases and J 5 bases; bases outside gene matches: 18. Here the CDR3 DNA reads TGTGCCAGCAGCGACTGGCAATTGCGGGAGCCGGAGGACGAGCAGTACTTC. Translation: CASSDWQLREPEDEQYF. Using reference TRBV5-4 and TRBJ2-7 for the parts outside the CDR3, the full variable domain is ETGVTQSPTHLIKTRGQQVTLRCSSQSGHNTVSWYQQALGQGPQFIFQYYREEENGRGNFPPRFSGLQFPNYSSELNVNALELDDSALYLCASSDWQLREPEDEQYFGPGTRLTVT.

The rearrangement uses TRBV4-1 and TRBJ2-7; TRBD1 agrees at 9 bases. The CDR3 is 16 residues long. Germline V lookup: CDR1 MGHRA, CDR2 YSYEKL. V was clipped by 5 bases and J by 3 bases; unmatched bases: 11. The chain's CDR3 is CASSTRATGGGYEQYF. CDR3 DNA sequence: TGCGCCAGCAGCACCAGAGCAACAGGGGGCGGCTACGAGCAGTACTTC.

The gene calls are TRBV6-5 and TRBJ2-5; TRBD2 might be the D (6 bases). Deletions cut 5 bases from V and 4 bases from J, with 17 bases between. The CDR3 contains 15 residues. Per germline, CDR1 MNHEY and CDR2 SVGAGI. DNA of the CDR3: TGTGCCAGCAGTCGAACGGGGGAGAAAGGAGAGACCCAGTACTTC. Protein product: CASSRTGEKGETQYF.

The chain carries TRBV27 and TRBJ2-1, with D perhaps TRBD2 (5 bases). Germline CDR1 MNHEY, CDR2 SMNVEV (reference sequence). The CDR3 has 13 amino acids. V was shortened by 3 bases and J by 10 bases, with 13 bases between the two germline ends. CDR3: CASSLGSRGEQFF. The CDR3 DNA sequence: TGTGCCAGCAGTTTGGGTAGCCGCGGGGAGCAGTTCTTC.

The chain joins TRBV7-9 to TRBJ1-3, with D tentatively TRBD1 (5 bases). Looked up from germline, CDR1 is SEHNR and CDR2 is FQNEAQ (reference sequence). There are 13 residues in the CDR3. The V end was cut by 2 bases, the J end by 8 bases, with 10 bases between. CDR3 residues: CASSLTGADTIYF. CDR3 bases: TGTGCCAGCAGCTTAACAGGTGCAGACACCATATATTTT.

The chain carries TRBV2 and TRBJ2-3; a weak D match, TRBD1 (6 bases). Between the trimmed V and J ends, which lost 7 bases and 5 bases, there was a span of 16 bases. Germline values: CDR1 SNHLY, CDR2 FYNNEI. CDR3 length: 14 amino acids. CDR3 coding DNA: TGTGCCAGCACCGACCCCAGAGGGGGAGATACGCAGTATTTT. Amino acid sequence: CASTDPRGGDTQYF.

This chain links TRBV5-1 with TRBJ1-1, with D possibly TRBD1 on 6 matching bases. From germline, CDR1 is SGHRS and CDR2 YFSETQ. Trimming cost V 2 bases and J 1 base, with 12 bases left between them. The CDR3 runs 15 residues. The CDR3 sequence: CASSLQGSGNTEAFF. In DNA form, the CDR3 reads TGCGCCAGCAGCTTACAGGGTTCGGGGAACACTGAAGCTTTCTTT.

This clone was picked up a small number of times. The chain has TRBV7-2 and TRBJ2-5; no reliable D call. The J call may be faulty, since TRBJ2-7 better matches the DNA end. The CDR3 totals 13 residues. CDR1 and CDR2 from the germline V gene are SGHTA and FQGNSA. CDR3 sequence (DNA): TGTGCCAGCAGCTTAGTGGCCACCTACGAGCAGTACTTC. Translating gives CASSLVATYEQYF.

The genes are TRBV7-2 and TRBJ2-5; TRBD2 agrees at 7 bases. This CDR3 region has 14 residues. Trimming at V came to 4 bases and at J to 4 bases, leaving 6 bases not matched to a gene. The germline CDR1 and CDR2 sequences are SGHTA and FQGNSA. The CDR3 spells CASSSGIAGETQYF. The CDR3 DNA is TGTGCCAGCAGCTCCGGGATAGCGGGAGAGACCCAGTACTTC.